Shown below are 2 T cell receptor beta chains from a single sample sequenced in a study of blood T cells in healthy people across ages. Primed by a sample-barcoded 5' primer and a J-beta primer mix, a second PCR proceeded for about 6 to 12 cycles. TCRdb passed the 5' RACE reads through MiXCR, listing each CDR3 protein once. The table shows about 1.4 million distinct CDR3 sequences, with roughly 60% occurring only once. Sequencing input: blood. The receptors were gathered from a man younger than 30 in good health.

The chain joins TRBV20-1 to TRBJ2-5; maybe TRBD1 (5 bases). The V end lost 0 bases, the J end lost 3 bases, and 17 bases lay between the germline ends. The CDR3 extends over 16 amino acids. The V gene's germline CDR1 is DFQATT and CDR2 SNEGSKA (reference sequence). CDR3 DNA: TGCAGTGCTAGAGATCGGTCCAAGGGGTTGAAAGAGACCCAGTACTTC. It is translated as CSARDRSKGLKETQYF.

The chain uses TRBV29-1 and TRBJ2-5; 8 nucleotides line up with TRBD2. V dropped 6 bases and J dropped 5; count of bases not matched to a gene: 8. This CDR3 spans 13 amino acids. Germline assignment: CDR1 SQVTM and CDR2 ANQGSEA. CDR3 region: CSVAGTSGETQYF. Written as DNA, the CDR3 is TGCAGCGTGGCCGGGACTAGTGGGGAGACCCAGTACTTC.